One sample yielded the 23 T cell receptor beta chains listed below, sequenced in a study of metastatic and nonmetastatic thyroid tumors (TCRdb year 2020). Receptor libraries were prepared by PCR. Sequencing instrument: Illumina HiSeq 4000. TCRdb trimmed the raw reads at Q25, called clones with MiXCR and kept productive beta chains. The sample includes about 43,000 clones, with about 10% observed a single time. 20% to 25% of the sample is taken by the ten largest. None of the patients had been given any treatment before thyroid surgery. The sequencing sample was made of blood. The receptors originated from a female donor with papillary thyroid cancer or a benign thyroid nodule (not recorded which). Some clones in this sample may be carry-over from other donors' samples.

This clone was counted many times. The chain recombines TRBV28 with TRBJ1-5; D ambiguous. This CDR3 region has 12 residues. Germline CDR1 reads MDHEN; CDR2 reads SYDVKM. The V and J ends lost 2 bases and 6 bases respectively, with 5 bases between them. CDR3 amino acids: CASSLRFQPQHF. The CDR3 coding sequence is TGTGCCAGCAGTTTAAGGTTTCAGCCCCAGCATTTT. Filled out from reference TRBV28 and TRBJ1-5, the complete variable domain reads DVKVTQSSRYLVKRTGEKVFLECVQDMDHENMFWYRQDPGLGLRLIYFSYDVKMKEKGDIPEGYSVSREKKERFSLILESASTNQTSMYLCASSLRFQPQHFGDGTRLSIL.

This clone has ten or more counts. The rearrangement links TRBV5-5 to TRBJ2-5; 11 bases are a match to TRBD1. Unmatched junction bases numbered 7, after V lost 2 bases and J lost 7 bases. The CDR3 is 15 residues long. CDR1 SGHKS and CDR2 YYEKEE come from the germline V gene (reference sequence). Written as DNA, the CDR3 is TGTGCCAGCAGCTTCCCGGGACAGGGGGTCGGGACCCAGTACTTC. It encodes CASSFPGQGVGTQYF.

This clone has at least ten counts. V and J are TRBV5-1 and TRBJ2-5, with 8 bases matching TRBD1. CDR3 length: 15 amino acids. Germline V gene lookup returns CDR1 SGHRS and CDR2 YFSETQ. With V trimmed by 4 bases and J by 5 bases, 10 bases remained unmatched. CDR3 nucleotide sequence: TGCGCCAGCAGCCCGGCGCAGGGGGCGGGGGAGACCCAGTACTTC. Translated, it gives CASSPAQGAGETQYF. The variable domain in full, with the rest retrieved from reference TRBV5-1 and TRBJ2-5, is KAGVTQTPRYLIKTRGQQVTLSCSPISGHRSVSWYQQTPGQGLQFLFEYFSETQRNKGNFPGRFSGRQFSNSRSEMNVSTLELGDSALYLCASSPAQGAGETQYFGPGTRLLVL.

This clone was detected a few times. The DNA for the CDR3 is TGTGCCACCAGTGATTCTAACTATGGCTACACCTTC. Encoded protein: CATSDSNYGYTF. This chain joins TRBV24-1 and TRBJ1-2; D gene ambiguous. The germline CDR1 and CDR2 sequences are KGHDR and SFDVKD. V was trimmed by 2 bases and J by 0 bases, leaving 0 bases between them. The CDR3 covers 12 residues.

The chain is built from TRBV28 and TRBJ2-2; D is uncertain. The CDR3 extends over 13 amino acids. CDR1 and CDR2 from the germline V gene are MDHEN and SYDVKM. V lost 7 bases to trimming and J lost 3 bases, with 9 bases between them. The DNA of the CDR3 is TGTGCCAGCATCACATCGTACACCGGGGAGCTGTTTTTT. Amino acid sequence: CASITSYTGELFF.

The V and J genes are TRBV6-1 and TRBJ2-1; 16 positions agree with TRBD2. After removal of 9 bases from V and 4 bases from J, the junction contained 6 bases not matched to a gene. The germline V gene has CDR1 MNHNS and CDR2 SASEGT. CDR3 length equals 16 residues. The CDR3 reads CARGTSGRACYNEQFF. The CDR3 DNA follows: TGTGCCAGGGGGACTAGCGGGAGGGCCTGTTACAATGAGCAGTTCTTC.

This clone was picked up many times. The J gene is TRBJ2-3, the V gene TRBV2; no firm D call. This CDR3 contains 12 residues. V was trimmed by 6 bases and J by 4 bases, leaving 8 bases between them. The V gene's germline CDR1 is SNHLY and CDR2 FYNNEI. CDR3 residues: CASSYISDTQYF. In DNA form, the CDR3 reads TGTGCCAGCAGCTATATATCAGATACGCAGTATTTT.

This clone came up many times. The gene calls are TRBV2 and TRBJ2-5; 7 bases are a match to TRBD2. Germline CDR1 reads SNHLY; CDR2 reads FYNNEI. The V gene end was trimmed by 6 bases and the J gene end by 4 bases; junction bases not matched to a gene: 11. The length of the CDR3 is 15 residues. As DNA, the CDR3 is TGTGCCAGCAGCCTAGCGGCGGCCTTCGGAGAGACCCAGTACTTC. It codes for CASSLAAAFGETQYF. Full variable domain (missing parts from reference TRBV2 and TRBJ2-5): EPEVTQTPSHQVTQMGQEVILRCVPISNHLYFYWYRQILGQKVEFLVSFYNNEISEKSEIFDDQFSVERPDGSNFTLKIRSTKLEDSAMYFCASSLAAAFGETQYFGPGTRLLVL.

Many counts were recorded for this clone. V usage is TRBV7-9 and J usage is TRBJ2-3; D might be TRBD2 (6 bases). Germline V gene data show CDR1 as SEHNR and CDR2 as FQNEAQ (reference sequence). Trimming shortened V by 5 bases and J by 0 bases, and 12 bases separated the two germline ends. The length of the CDR3 is 15 residues. The CDR3: CASSGWGRSTDTQYF. In DNA form, the CDR3 reads TGTGCCAGCAGCGGATGGGGGAGGAGCACAGATACGCAGTATTTT.

This clone was counted ten times or more. CDR3 in amino acids: CASGWNQPQHF. For the CDR3, the DNA is TGTGCCAGCGGATGGAATCAGCCCCAGCATTTT. The chain links TRBV5-5 to TRBJ1-5, with no clear D. CDR1 SGHKS and CDR2 YYEKEE come from the germline V gene (reference sequence). V lost 7 bases and J lost 4, with 6 bases in between. The CDR3 contains 11 residues.

This clone was observed many times. CDR3 amino acids: CATSDHRAALSNQPQHF. The CDR3 DNA reads as TGTGCCACCAGTGATCATAGGGCCGCACTTAGCAATCAGCCCCAGCATTTT. This chain links TRBV24-1 with TRBJ1-5; D gene unclear. Germline-derived CDR1 and CDR2 are KGHDR and SFDVKD. Trimming took 3 bases from V and 0 from J, leaving 14 bases between them. The CDR3 consists of 17 residues.

The gene calls are TRBV7-2 and TRBJ2-7; 7 bases fit TRBD1. V shed 5 bases, J shed 9 bases, and the junction held 10 bases outside the gene matches. The CDR3 totals 13 residues. Germline-derived CDR1 and CDR2 are SGHTA and FQGNSA. The chain's CDR3 is CASSGQTGIGQYF. DNA of the CDR3: TGTGCCAGCAGCGGACAGACAGGGATCGGGCAGTACTTC.

This clone was detected many times. Other DNA sequences in this specimen translate into the identical CDR3. The V call is TRBV12-3 or TRBV12-4, the J call TRBJ1-2; D is unclear. V was shortened by 3 bases and J by 8 bases, with 7 bases between the two germline ends. The length of the CDR3 is 11 residues. CDR3: CASSLVGGYTF. The CDR3, as DNA: TGTGCCAGCAGTTTGGTTGGGGGCTACACCTTC.

This chain connects TRBV6-1 to TRBJ2-7; maybe TRBD1 (5 bases). V was shortened by 7 bases and J by 0 bases, with 16 bases between the two germline ends. Germline V lookup: CDR1 MNHNS, CDR2 SASEGT. The CDR3 is made up of 15 amino acids. The CDR3 DNA is TGTGCCAGCACTTTAAAGGGGTTGAGCTCCTACGAGCAGTACTTC. This encodes CASTLKGLSSYEQYF.

This clone was counted many times. The chain is built from TRBV19 and TRBJ2-4; D is ambiguous. The CDR3 runs to 14 residues. From germline, CDR1 is LNHDA and CDR2 SQIVND (reference sequence). Trimming removed 10 bases from V and 1 base from J, with 14 bases in between. The CDR3 loop reads CAIPVKPAKNIQYF. The CDR3 nucleotides read TGTGCCATTCCCGTGAAGCCGGCCAAAAACATTCAGTACTTC.

The sample holds many counts of this clone. V usage is TRBV2 and J usage is TRBJ2-3, with 12 bases matching TRBD1. With 2 bases clipped from V and 5 bases from J, the junction kept 5 bases outside the gene matches. The CDR3 contains 16 residues. Germline assignment: CDR1 SNHLY and CDR2 FYNNEI. The DNA for the CDR3 is TGTGCCAGCAGTGAATTGGGACAGGGGGCAATAGATACGCAGTATTTT. It yields the protein CASSELGQGAIDTQYF. The entire variable domain, with the rest obtained from reference TRBV2 and TRBJ2-3, is as follows: EPEVTQTPSHQVTQMGQEVILRCVPISNHLYFYWYRQILGQKVEFLVSFYNNEISEKSEIFDDQFSVERPDGSNFTLKIRSTKLEDSAMYFCASSELGQGAIDTQYFGPGTRLTVL.

By share, this clone counts as medium-sized (0.01 to 0.1%). At one end the junction does not follow the germline gene, possibly because of a read error. V is TRBV28 and J is TRBJ2-1, with D hard to call. This CDR3 has 14 residues. Germline V CDR1 and CDR2: MDHEN, SYDVKM. The CDR3 here is CANSPLTGYNEQFF. CDR3 DNA sequence: TGTGCCAACAGTCCCCTGACTGGCTACAATGAGCAGTTCTTC.

At least ten counts were recorded for this clone. V usage is TRBV3-1 and J usage is TRBJ1-5, with D unclear. V lost 3 bases to trimming and J lost 4 bases, with 4 bases between them. The CDR3 extends over 12 amino acids. Germline V gene lookup returns CDR1 LGHDT and CDR2 YNNKEL (reference sequence). The CDR3 sequence is CASSHRNQPQHF. Here the CDR3 DNA reads TGTGCCAGCAGCCATAGGAATCAGCCCCAGCATTTT. Variable domain in full (rest from reference TRBV3-1 and TRBJ1-5): DTAVSQTPKYLVTQMGNDKSIKCEQNLGHDTMYWYKQDSKKFLKIMFSYNNKELIINETVPNRFSPKSPDKAHLNLHINSLELGDSAVYFCASSHRNQPQHFGDGTRLSIL.

This clone was counted at least ten times. This chain links TRBV6-6 with TRBJ1-5; no clear D gene. The CDR3 is 15 amino acids. Trimming removed 0 bases at V and 5 bases at J, with 11 bases between. Germline lookup yields CDR1 MNHNY and CDR2 SVGAGI (reference sequence). The CDR3 bases are TGTGCCAGCAGTTACTCGATGGCCGTCGATCAGCCCCAGCATTTT. Its protein product is CASSYSMAVDQPQHF.

The chain recombines TRBV28 with TRBJ2-5; TRBD2 matches at 10 bases. The CDR3 loop spans 16 amino acids. Germline V lookup: CDR1 MDHEN, CDR2 SYDVKM. With 5 bases clipped from V and 4 bases from J, the junction kept 10 bases outside the gene matches. The CDR3 is CASSPWVAGGGETQYF. The CDR3 nucleotides read TGTGCCAGCAGTCCTTGGGTAGCGGGGGGCGGAGAGACCCAGTACTTC.

In this sample, this clone turned up many times. The rearrangement links TRBV7-9 to TRBJ1-2; D is uncertain. Germline V lookup: CDR1 SEHNR, CDR2 FQNEAQ (reference sequence). The CDR3 spans 13 residues. The ends were cut back, 2 bases at V and 2 bases at J, with 6 bases in the middle. The CDR3 region has the DNA TGTGCCAGCAGCTTAAGGAGGAACTATGGCTACACCTTC. It translates to CASSLRRNYGYTF.

A remark on this clone: A clone one base away is much larger, so this may be a read error. The genes are TRBV29-1 and TRBJ2-3, with D possibly TRBD1 on 5 matching bases. V lost 5 bases, J lost 5 bases, and 14 bases lay in between. The CDR3 consists of 13 residues. Germline assignment: CDR1 SQVTM and CDR2 ANQGSEA. The CDR3 spells CSVYGRDGDTQYF. The DNA of the CDR3 is TGCAGCGTTTATGGCAGGGATGGAGATACGCAGTATTTT.

Many counts were recorded for this clone. The rearrangement links TRBV2 to TRBJ2-5, with 12 bases aligning to TRBD2. In germline, CDR1 is SNHLY, CDR2 FYNNEI. The CDR3 consists of 16 residues. The V and J ends lost 3 bases and 0 bases, in that order; junction bases with no gene match: 2. The CDR3 is CASSDGTSGYQETQYF. CDR3 nucleotide sequence: TGTGCCAGCAGTGACGGGACTAGCGGGTACCAAGAGACCCAGTACTTC. The variable domain in full, completed from reference TRBV2 and TRBJ2-5, reads EPEVTQTPSHQVTQMGQEVILRCVPISNHLYFYWYRQILGQKVEFLVSFYNNEISEKSEIFDDQFSVERPDGSNFTLKIRSTKLEDSAMYFCASSDGTSGYQETQYFGPGTRLLVL.